This T cell receptor (beta chain) originates from a study of blood T cells in healthy people across ages. Alongside a J-beta primer mix, a sample-barcoded 5' primer served in a second PCR lasting about 7 to 12 cycles. TCRdb processed the 5' RACE reads anew with MiXCR; each CDR3 protein has one entry. The table records more than 1.4 million distinct CDR3 sequences, roughly 40% of them present only once. The germline V gene has CDR1 SGHVS and CDR2 FNYEAQ. There are 12 residues in the CDR3. The specimen sequenced was blood. The TCR originated in a woman between 18 and 29 years old in good health. This sequence joins TRBV7-6 and TRBJ2-4; no clear D gene. The J call may be in error: the DNA end matches TRBJ2-7 better. The CDR3 sequence: CASGVLGYEQYF. The CDR3 nucleotides read TGTGCCAGCGGGGTTCTCGGCTACGAGCAGTACTTC.